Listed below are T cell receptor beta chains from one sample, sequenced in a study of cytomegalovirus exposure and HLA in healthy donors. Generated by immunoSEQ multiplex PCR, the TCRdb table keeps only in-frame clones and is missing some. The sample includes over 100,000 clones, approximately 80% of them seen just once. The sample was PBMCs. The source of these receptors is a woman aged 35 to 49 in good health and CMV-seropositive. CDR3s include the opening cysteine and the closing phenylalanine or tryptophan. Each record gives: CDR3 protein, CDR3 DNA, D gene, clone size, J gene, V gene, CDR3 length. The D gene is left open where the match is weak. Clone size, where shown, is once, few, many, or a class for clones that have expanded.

CDR3aa: CASSGDREAQQYF
CDR3nt: TGCGCCAGCAGCGGGGACAGGGAGGCGCAGCAGTACTTC
d_gene: TRBD1
abundance: NA
j_gene: TRBJ2-7
v_gene: TRBV5-1
len: 13

CDR3aa: CASSQSGEGLSYGYTF
CDR3nt: TGTGCCAGCAGCCAGTCCGGGGAGGGCTTGAGCTATGGCTACACCTTC
d_gene: NA
abundance: NA
j_gene: TRBJ1-2
v_gene: TRBV7-6
len: 16

CDR3aa: CASGQGGDYGYTF
CDR3nt: TGTGCCTCGGGACAGGGAGGCGACTATGGCTACACCTTC
d_gene: TRBD1
abundance: NA
j_gene: TRBJ1-2
v_gene: TRBV30
len: 13

CDR3aa: CASSGDGWDRGTGYYGYTF
CDR3nt: TGTGCCAGTAGTGGCGATGGATGGGACAGGGGTACTGGGTACTATGGCTACACCTTC
d_gene: TRBD1
abundance: NA
j_gene: TRBJ1-2
v_gene: TRBV19
len: 19

CDR3aa: CASSHSGRGHRQETQYF
CDR3nt: TGTGCCAGCAGTCATAGCGGTAGGGGGCACAGACAAGAGACCCAGTACTTC
d_gene: NA
abundance: NA
j_gene: TRBJ2-5
v_gene: TRBV25-1
len: 17

CDR3aa: CASSLSGGLTDTQYF
CDR3nt: TGTGCCAGCAGTCTTAGCGGGGGACTCACAGATACGCAGTATTTT
d_gene: TRBD2
abundance: NA
j_gene: TRBJ2-3
v_gene: TRBV6-6
len: 15

CDR3aa: CASSPRQGRNEQYF
CDR3nt: TGTGCCAGCTCACCGCGACAGGGGAGGAACGAGCAGTACTTC
d_gene: TRBD1
abundance: once
j_gene: TRBJ2-7
v_gene: TRBV18
len: 14

CDR3aa: CASSFARTGRYNEQFF
CDR3nt: TGTGCCAGCAGTTTCGCCCGGACAGGGAGATACAATGAGCAGTTCTTC
d_gene: TRBD1
abundance: NA
j_gene: TRBJ2-1
v_gene: TRBV6-5
len: 16

CDR3aa: CASSQTGRGMNTEAFF
CDR3nt: TGTGCCAGCAGCCAAACAGGGCGAGGGATGAACACTGAAGCTTTCTTT
d_gene: NA
abundance: NA
j_gene: TRBJ1-1
v_gene: TRBV7-3
len: 16

CDR3aa: CASSLNGGQETQYF
CDR3nt: TGTGCCAGCAGCTTAAACGGGGGGCAAGAGACCCAGTACTTC
d_gene: TRBD2
abundance: NA
j_gene: TRBJ2-5
v_gene: TRBV7-3
len: 14

CDR3aa: CASSGNRAGANVLTF
CDR3nt: TGTGCCAGCAGTGGGAACAGGGCTGGGGCCAACGTCCTGACTTTC
d_gene: NA
abundance: NA
j_gene: TRBJ2-6
v_gene: TRBV2
len: 15

CDR3aa: CASSEMPSGAYEQYF
CDR3nt: TGCGCCAGCAGTGAAATGCCTAGCGGTGCCTACGAGCAGTACTTC
d_gene: TRBD2
abundance: NA
j_gene: TRBJ2-7
v_gene: TRBV10-1
len: 15

CDR3aa: CASSFHGENTEAFF
CDR3nt: TGTGCCAGCAGCTTCCACGGGGAGAACACTGAAGCTTTCTTT
d_gene: NA
abundance: NA
j_gene: TRBJ1-1
v_gene: TRBV7-9
len: 14

CDR3aa: CAWSTGTSTYNEQFF
CDR3nt: TGTGCCTGGTCCACCGGGACTAGTACCTACAATGAGCAGTTCTTC
d_gene: TRBD2
abundance: NA
j_gene: TRBJ2-1
v_gene: TRBV30
len: 15

CDR3aa: CASSKDSYEQYF
CDR3nt: TGTGCCAGCAGCAAGGACTCTTACGAGCAGTACTTC
d_gene: NA
abundance: NA
j_gene: TRBJ2-7
v_gene: TRBV11-2
len: 12

CDR3aa: CASSLVTSDKETQYF
CDR3nt: TGTGCCAGCAGCTTGGTGACTAGCGACAAAGAGACCCAGTACTTC
d_gene: TRBD2
abundance: NA
j_gene: TRBJ2-5
v_gene: TRBV5-6
len: 15

CDR3aa: CASLAGPLNTEAFF
CDR3nt: TGTGCCAGCCTCGCGGGACCCTTGAACACTGAAGCTTTCTTT
d_gene: NA
abundance: NA
j_gene: TRBJ1-1
v_gene: TRBV19
len: 14

CDR3aa: CASRSRPPRGNEQFF
CDR3nt: TGTGCCAGCCGGTCCAGACCACCCCGGGGTAATGAGCAGTTCTTC
d_gene: NA
abundance: once
j_gene: TRBJ2-1
v_gene: TRBV6-5
len: 15

CDR3aa: CASSEIQRYGYTF
CDR3nt: TGTGCCAGCAGTGAGATACAGAGATATGGCTACACCTTC
d_gene: NA
abundance: NA
j_gene: TRBJ1-2
v_gene: TRBV2
len: 13

CDR3aa: CASTARDRDSPLHF
CDR3nt: TGTGCCAGCACCGCCCGGGACAGGGACTCACCCCTCCACTTT
d_gene: TRBD1
abundance: few
j_gene: TRBJ1-6
v_gene: TRBV10-3
len: 14

CDR3aa: CASSSEGQIYGYTF
CDR3nt: TGCGCCAGCAGCTCCGAGGGACAGATTTATGGCTACACCTTC
d_gene: TRBD1
abundance: NA
j_gene: TRBJ1-2
v_gene: TRBV5-1
len: 14

CDR3aa: CASSFGAGTEAFF
CDR3nt: TGTGCCAGCAGTTTTGGGGCGGGGACTGAAGCTTTCTTT
d_gene: NA
abundance: NA
j_gene: TRBJ1-1
v_gene: TRBV28
len: 13

CDR3aa: CATVSEIRRVYF
CDR3nt: TGTGCCACCGTAAGCGAGATCCGGCGGGTGTACTTT
d_gene: NA
abundance: NA
j_gene: TRBJ1-6
v_gene: TRBV6-5
len: 12

CDR3aa: CASSRRDRGGDEQFF
CDR3nt: TGTGCCAGCAGCCGACGTGACAGGGGTGGGGATGAGCAGTTCTTC
d_gene: TRBD1
abundance: NA
j_gene: TRBJ2-1
v_gene: TRBV7-6
len: 15

CDR3aa: CASGRRQGGTNTEAFF
CDR3nt: TGTGCTAGTGGTCGGCGACAGGGTGGGACGAACACTGAAGCTTTCTTT
d_gene: TRBD1
abundance: NA
j_gene: TRBJ1-1
v_gene: TRBV12-5
len: 16

CDR3aa: CASSLQGGFEKLFF
CDR3nt: TGTGCCAGCAGCTTACAGGGTGGATTCGAAAAACTGTTTTTT
d_gene: NA
abundance: NA
j_gene: TRBJ1-4
v_gene: TRBV7-9
len: 14

CDR3aa: CASRTSLIPNYGYTF
CDR3nt: TGTGCCAGCAGGACAAGTCTCATCCCTAACTATGGCTACACCTTC
d_gene: NA
abundance: NA
j_gene: TRBJ1-2
v_gene: TRBV6-5
len: 15

CDR3aa: CASSLDRGSTDTQYF
CDR3nt: TGTGCCAGCAGCTTAGACAGGGGAAGCACAGATACGCAGTATTTT
d_gene: TRBD1
abundance: NA
j_gene: TRBJ2-3
v_gene: TRBV7-2
len: 15

CDR3aa: CASSSGLVSQPQHF
CDR3nt: TGTGCCAGCAGCTCAGGACTCGTCAGTCAGCCCCAGCATTTT
d_gene: NA
abundance: NA
j_gene: TRBJ1-5
v_gene: TRBV6-1
len: 14

CDR3aa: CASSFTRTGPPYEQYF
CDR3nt: TGCGCCAGCAGCTTCACGCGGACAGGGCCACCTTACGAGCAGTACTTC
d_gene: TRBD1
abundance: NA
j_gene: TRBJ2-7
v_gene: TRBV5-1
len: 16

CDR3aa: CSARTGDNYGYTF
CDR3nt: TGCAGCGCAAGGACAGGAGATAACTATGGCTACACCTTC
d_gene: TRBD1
abundance: once
j_gene: TRBJ1-2
v_gene: TRBV29-1
len: 13

CDR3aa: CASSQDLSPGYSYEQYF
CDR3nt: TGTGCCAGCAGCCAAGATCTGTCTCCAGGCTACTCCTACGAGCAGTACTTC
d_gene: NA
abundance: few
j_gene: TRBJ2-7
v_gene: TRBV14
len: 17

CDR3aa: CASSLTGHMSGYTF
CDR3nt: TGTGCCAGCAGTCTGACAGGACATATGAGTGGCTACACCTTC
d_gene: NA
abundance: few
j_gene: TRBJ1-2
v_gene: TRBV25-1
len: 14

CDR3aa: CATKEGLNTEAFF
CDR3nt: TGTGCCACCAAGGAGGGGCTGAACACTGAAGCTTTCTTT
d_gene: NA
abundance: NA
j_gene: TRBJ1-1
v_gene: TRBV19
len: 13

CDR3aa: CASSLTGGHLMNTEAFF
CDR3nt: TGTGCCAGCAGCTTGACAGGGGGCCACCTCATGAACACTGAAGCTTTCTTT
d_gene: TRBD1
abundance: NA
j_gene: TRBJ1-1
v_gene: TRBV7-9
len: 17

CDR3aa: CARYHKNTEAFF
CDR3nt: TGTGCCAGGTATCACAAGAACACTGAAGCTTTCTTT
d_gene: NA
abundance: NA
j_gene: TRBJ1-1
v_gene: TRBV19
len: 12

CDR3aa: CASSYGTGWLTPETHTEAFF
CDR3nt: TGTGCCAGCAGTTACGGGACAGGGTGGCTAACCCCCGAGACCCACACTGAAGCTTTCTTT
d_gene: TRBD1
abundance: NA
j_gene: TRBJ1-1
v_gene: TRBV28
len: 20